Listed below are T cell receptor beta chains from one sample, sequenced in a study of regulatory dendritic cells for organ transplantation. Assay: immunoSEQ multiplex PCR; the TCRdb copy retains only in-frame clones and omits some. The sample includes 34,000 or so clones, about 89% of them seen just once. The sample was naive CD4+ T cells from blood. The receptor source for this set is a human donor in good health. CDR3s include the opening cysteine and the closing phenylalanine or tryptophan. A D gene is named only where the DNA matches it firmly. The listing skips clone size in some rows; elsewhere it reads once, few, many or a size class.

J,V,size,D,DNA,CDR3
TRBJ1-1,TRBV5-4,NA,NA,TGTGCCAGCAGCCTGACGGTGAACACTGAAGCTTTCTTT,CASSLTVNTEAFF
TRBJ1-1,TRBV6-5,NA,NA,TGTGCCAGCAGCACGGAATGGGGGAACACTGAAGCTTTCTTT,CASSTEWGNTEAFF
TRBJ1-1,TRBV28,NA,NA,TGTGCCAGCAGTTTAAGAAGGATGAGGGTTTCTGAAGCTTTCTTT,CASSLRRMRVSEAFF
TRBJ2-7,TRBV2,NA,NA,TGTGCCAGCAGTCAGGAAAGGGCGGGGACCTACGAGCAGTACTTC,CASSQERAGTYEQYF
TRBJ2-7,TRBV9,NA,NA,TGTGCCAGCAGTAATAGGAAGGGCTACGAGCAGTACTTC,CASSNRKGYEQYF
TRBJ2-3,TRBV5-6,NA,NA,TGTGCCAGCAGCTTTAGGGGGGGCACAGATACGCAGTATTTT,CASSFRGGTDTQYF
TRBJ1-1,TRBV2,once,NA,TGTGCCAGCAGCGACCTTCTACAGAACACTGAAGCTTTCTTT,CASSDLLQNTEAFF
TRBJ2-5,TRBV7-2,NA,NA,TGTGCCAGCAGCTTCGTAGGCTACCAAGAGACCCAGTACTTC,CASSFVGYQETQYF
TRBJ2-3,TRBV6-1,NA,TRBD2,TGTGCCAGCGCGGCGGGAGGGAGCACAGATACGCAGTATTTT,CASAAGGSTDTQYF
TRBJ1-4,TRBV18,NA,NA,TGTGCCAGCTCACCATCGGGGGCCATTAATGAAAAACTGTTTTTT,CASSPSGAINEKLFF
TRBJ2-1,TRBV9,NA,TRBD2,TGTGCCAGCAGCGTTACTAGCGGGAGCAATGAGCAGTTCTTC,CASSVTSGSNEQFF
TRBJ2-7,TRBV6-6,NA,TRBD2,TGTGCCAGCAGCCAACTAGCGGGACCCTACGAGCAGTACTTC,CASSQLAGPYEQYF
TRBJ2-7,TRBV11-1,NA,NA,TGTGCCAGCAGCTTAGCGGCTTCTTACGAGCAGTACTTC,CASSLAASYEQYF
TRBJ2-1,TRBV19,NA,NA,TGTGCCAGTAGTGGGGCAGGCCACTACAATGAGCAGTTCTTC,CASSGAGHYNEQFF
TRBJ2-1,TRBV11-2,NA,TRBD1,TGTGCCAGCAGCTCGCATGGGACAGGATACAATGAGCAGTTCTTC,CASSSHGTGYNEQFF
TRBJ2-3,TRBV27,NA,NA,TGTGCCAGCAGTTTAAGGGACACAGATACGCAGTATTTT,CASSLRDTDTQYF
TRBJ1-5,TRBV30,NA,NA,TGTGCCTGGAGCCGGCGCGGGCTCCGTCAGCCCCAGCATTTT,CAWSRRGLRQPQHF
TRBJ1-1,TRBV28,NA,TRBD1,TGTGCCAGCAGTCCCCCAGGGACAGCTAACACTGAAGCTTTCTTT,CASSPPGTANTEAFF
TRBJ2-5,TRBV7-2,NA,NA,TGTGCCAGCAGCCTCCCGCAAGAGACCCAGTACTTC,CASSLPQETQYF
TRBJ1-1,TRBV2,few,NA,TGTGCCAGCATGACAGAAATGAACACTGAAGCTTTCTTT,CASMTEMNTEAFF
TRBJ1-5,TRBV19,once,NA,TGTGCCAGCACTGATGGTCCCCTCGTGGGAGGGAACCATCAGCCCCAGCATTTT,CASTDGPLVGGNHQPQHF
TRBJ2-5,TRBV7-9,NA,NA,TGTGCCAGCAGCTTGGTCAAAGAGACCCAGTACTTC,CASSLVKETQYF
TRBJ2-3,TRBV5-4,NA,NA,TGTGCCAGCAGCTCCGAGTCTAGAGTCAGTTCTGGTACGCAGTATTTT,CASSSESRVSSGTQYF
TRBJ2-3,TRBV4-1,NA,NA,TGCGCCAGCGGGCCCCCGTTGTCGCAGTATTTT,CASGPPLSQYF
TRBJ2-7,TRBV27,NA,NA,TGTGCCAGCAAATCAACCGGGACATCCTCCCGGCAGTACTTC,CASKSTGTSSRQYF
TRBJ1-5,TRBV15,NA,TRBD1,TGTGCCGTAGGGGACAGGGCCAATCAGCCCCAGCATTTT,CAVGDRANQPQHF
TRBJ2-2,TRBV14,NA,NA,TGTGCCAGCAGCCAAGTCGCCGGGGAGCTGTTTTTT,CASSQVAGELFF
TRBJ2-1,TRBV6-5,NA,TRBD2,TGTGCCAGCACCCCTCAGGGTAGCGGGAGGAGTGAGCAGTTCTTC,CASTPQGSGRSEQFF
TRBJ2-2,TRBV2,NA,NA,TGTGCCATCCCAGGGCCAGGAGCTACAACTAACACCGGGGAGCTGTTTTTT,CAIPGPGATTNTGELFF